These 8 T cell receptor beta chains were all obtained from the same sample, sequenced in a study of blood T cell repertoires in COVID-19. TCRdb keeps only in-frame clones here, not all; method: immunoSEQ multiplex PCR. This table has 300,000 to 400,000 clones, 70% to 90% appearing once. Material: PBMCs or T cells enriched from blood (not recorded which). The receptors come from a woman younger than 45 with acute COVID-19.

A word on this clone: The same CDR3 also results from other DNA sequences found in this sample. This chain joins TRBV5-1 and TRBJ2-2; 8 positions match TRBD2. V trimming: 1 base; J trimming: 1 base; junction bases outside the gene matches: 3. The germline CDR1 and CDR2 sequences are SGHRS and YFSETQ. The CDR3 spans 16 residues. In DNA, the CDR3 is TGCGCCAGCAGCTTGAGGAGCGGGGGGAACACCGGGGAGCTGTTTTTT. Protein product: CASSLRSGGNTGELFF.

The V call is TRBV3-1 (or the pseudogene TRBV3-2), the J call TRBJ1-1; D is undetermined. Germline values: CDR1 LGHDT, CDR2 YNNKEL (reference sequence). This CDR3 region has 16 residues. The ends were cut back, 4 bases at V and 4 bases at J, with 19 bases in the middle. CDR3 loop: CASSPHQAAIGTEAFF. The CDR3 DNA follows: TGTGCCAGCAGCCCCCACCAGGCCGCCATCGGCACTGAAGCTTTCTTT.

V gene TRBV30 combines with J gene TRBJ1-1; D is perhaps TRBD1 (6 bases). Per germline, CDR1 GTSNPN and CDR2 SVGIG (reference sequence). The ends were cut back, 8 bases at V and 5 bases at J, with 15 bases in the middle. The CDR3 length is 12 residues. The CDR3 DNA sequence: TGTGCCGGTTTAGGGGGATGGACTGAAGCTTTCTTT. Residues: CAGLGGWTEAFF.

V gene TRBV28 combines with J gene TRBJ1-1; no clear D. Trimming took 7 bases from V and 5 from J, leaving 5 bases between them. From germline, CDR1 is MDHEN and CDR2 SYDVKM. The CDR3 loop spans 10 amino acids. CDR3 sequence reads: CASTGTEAFF. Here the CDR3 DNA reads TGTGCCAGCACAGGAACTGAAGCTTTCTTT.

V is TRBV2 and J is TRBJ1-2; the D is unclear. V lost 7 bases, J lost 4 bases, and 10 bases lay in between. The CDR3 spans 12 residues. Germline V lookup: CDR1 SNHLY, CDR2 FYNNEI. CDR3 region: CASTRTGYGYTF. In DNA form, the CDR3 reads TGTGCCAGCACCCGGACTGGCTATGGCTACACCTTC. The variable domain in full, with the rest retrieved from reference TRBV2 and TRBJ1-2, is EPEVTQTPSHQVTQMGQEVILRCVPISNHLYFYWYRQILGQKVEFLVSFYNNEISEKSEIFDDQFSVERPDGSNFTLKIRSTKLEDSAMYFCASTRTGYGYTFGSGTRLTVV.

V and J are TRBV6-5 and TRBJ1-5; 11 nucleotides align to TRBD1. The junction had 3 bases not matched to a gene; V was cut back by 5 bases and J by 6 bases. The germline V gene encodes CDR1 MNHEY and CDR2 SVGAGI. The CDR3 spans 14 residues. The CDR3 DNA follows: TGTGCCAGCAGTCCAGGGACAGGGGGTCAGCCCCAGCATTTT. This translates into CASSPGTGGQPQHF.

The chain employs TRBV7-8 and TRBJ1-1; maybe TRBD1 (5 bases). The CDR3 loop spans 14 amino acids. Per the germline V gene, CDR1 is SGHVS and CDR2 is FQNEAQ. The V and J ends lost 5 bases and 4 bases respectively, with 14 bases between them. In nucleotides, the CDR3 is TGTGCCAGCAGCCAATCAGACAGACCCACTGAAGCTTTCTTT. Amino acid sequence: CASSQSDRPTEAFF.

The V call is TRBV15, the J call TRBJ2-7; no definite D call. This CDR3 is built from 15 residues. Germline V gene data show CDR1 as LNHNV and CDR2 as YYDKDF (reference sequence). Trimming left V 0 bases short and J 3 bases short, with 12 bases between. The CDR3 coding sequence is TGTGCCACCAGCAGAGATCGAGGCCCGGTCTACGAGCAGTACTTC. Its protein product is CATSRDRGPVYEQYF.